This T cell receptor (beta chain) was recovered during a study of blood T cell repertoires in COVID-19. Across the whole study: The study drew acute and convalescent COVID-19 samples from the United States, Italy and Spain.

Sequencing used immunoSEQ multiplex PCR; TCRdb keeps in-frame clones, though not all of them. Of about 360,000 clones in the sample, more than 65% were seen once. The germline V gene encodes CDR1 SGHRS and CDR2 YFSETQ. The length of the CDR3 is 15 residues. V shed 4 bases and J 3 bases; nucleotides not matched to a gene: 7. The TCR sequence derives from a human donor with acute or convalescent COVID-19. The donor label of this sample is uncertain. The chain employs TRBV5-1 and TRBJ2-3, with 8 positions matching TRBD1. The specimen was peripheral blood. The CDR3 is CASSTGQGVTDTQYF. CDR3 in DNA: TGCGCCAGCAGCACCGGACAGGGAGTGACAGATACGCAGTATTTT. Supplemented by reference TRBV5-1 and TRBJ2-3, the full variable domain reads KAGVTQTPRYLIKTRGQQVTLSCSPISGHRSVSWYQQTPGQGLQFLFEYFSETQRNKGNFPGRFSGRQFSNSRSEMNVSTLELGDSALYLCASSTGQGVTDTQYFGPGTRLTVL.